Included here is one T cell receptor beta chain sequence, with context. What it recognizes is unknown. This sample was included in a study of CD4 T cells in relation to SARS-CoV-2 and coronaviruses. Method: immunoSEQ multiplex PCR; TCRdb's copy keeps in-frame clones and lacks some. The data hold under 25,000 clones, with 75% to 85% observed a single time. CD4+ T cells from unexposed donors were obtained before the COVID-19 pandemic (2011-2018). After about ten days of culture, CD4+ T cells were isolated. Trimming took off 4 bases at V and 6 bases at J, with 16 bases between the two ends. The germline V gene encodes CDR1 MNHEY and CDR2 SVGEGT. The CDR3 totals 15 residues.

This TCR came from a human donor in good health. The specimen sequenced was CD4+ T cells from PBMCs, cultured in vitro. This chain joins TRBV6-2 or TRBV6-3 and TRBJ1-5; no clear D gene. CDR3 coding DNA: TGTGCCAGCAGTTTCCAAGGGTTGATTAGTCAGCCCCAGCATTTT. Its protein product is CASSFQGLISQPQHF.